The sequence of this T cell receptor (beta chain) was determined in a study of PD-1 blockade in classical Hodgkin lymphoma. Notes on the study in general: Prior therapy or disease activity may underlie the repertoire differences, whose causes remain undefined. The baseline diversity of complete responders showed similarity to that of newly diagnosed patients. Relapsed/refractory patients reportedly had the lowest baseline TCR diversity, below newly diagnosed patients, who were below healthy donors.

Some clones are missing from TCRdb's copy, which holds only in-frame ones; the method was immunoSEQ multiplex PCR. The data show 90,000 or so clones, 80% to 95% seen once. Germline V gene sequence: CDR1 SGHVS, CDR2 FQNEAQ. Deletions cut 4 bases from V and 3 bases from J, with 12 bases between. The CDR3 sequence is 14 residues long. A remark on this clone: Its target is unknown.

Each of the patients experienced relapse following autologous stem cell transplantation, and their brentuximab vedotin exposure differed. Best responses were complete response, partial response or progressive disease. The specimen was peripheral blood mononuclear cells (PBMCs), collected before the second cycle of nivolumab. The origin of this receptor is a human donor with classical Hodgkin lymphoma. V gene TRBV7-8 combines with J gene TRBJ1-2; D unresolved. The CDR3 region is CASSSRTEYYGYTF. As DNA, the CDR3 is TGTGCCAGCAGCTCAAGGACCGAATACTATGGCTACACCTTC.